The present T cell receptor beta chain was sequenced within a study of T-cell memory formation after mild COVID-19. Study-level background: TCR clusters largely stayed donor specific.

For this clonotype: Its antigen is unidentified.

Germline assignment: CDR1 ENHRY and CDR2 SYGVKD. The CDR3 sequence is 16 residues long. V was trimmed by 0 bases and J by 0 bases, leaving 9 bases between them. Each CDR3 protein gets one entry after TCRdb re-called the 5' RACE reads with MiXCR. The sample holds under 300,000 distinct CDR3 sequences, more than 8% seen once. Study-level findings and limits: Mainly CM and EM harbored the contracting CD4+ clones; mainly EMRA harbored the CD8+ ones. The pre-infection memory compartment contained some responding clones, suggesting cross-reactive memory joined. Clones contracting over day 15 to 85 were CD4/CD8 balanced, with later expanders leaning CD4+.

This TCR derives from a man between 18 and 29 years old who had mild COVID-19 (a few samples of this study predate the infection). Cell type and time point are not known. J is TRBJ1-3 and V is TRBV10-3; maybe TRBD1 (6 bases). Material for sequencing was PBMCs or a T cell subset sorted from them (not recorded which). CDR3 region: CAISESPDSSGNTIYF. CDR3 nucleotides: TGTGCCATCAGTGAGTCTCCGGACAGCTCTGGAAACACCATATATTTT.